This TCR beta chain was sequenced in a study of cytomegalovirus exposure and HLA in healthy donors. Overall study findings and caveats: The authors later linked a missense DCLRE1C variant to TCR beta V- and J-gene trimming. Further analysis, carried out later, found HLA-associated TCR beta chains more clonally expanded than equally common other chains. TCR beta V segments were, for the most part, productive about 87% or about 30% of the time in an earlier analysis.

Primers included in the PCR were 60 Vbeta and 13 Jbeta primers. Only in-frame clones appear in the TCRdb table, and some are missing; sequencing was by immunoSEQ multiplex PCR. The sample includes fewer than 80,000 clones, 65% to 80% seen only once; the top ten take 4.5% to 6%. As concerns this clone: Its antigen is unidentified.

This CDR3 comprises 13 residues. V gave up 5 bases and J gave up 5 bases, with 10 bases separating them. Per the germline V gene, CDR1 is SGHVS and CDR2 is FQNEAQ. The sample was PBMCs. The TCR comes from a woman under 40 in good health and CMV-seronegative. J is TRBJ1-5 and V is TRBV7-8; no firm D call. CDR3 sequence: CASSLFGDQPQHF. The CDR3 bases are TGTGCCAGCAGCCTATTCGGGGATCAGCCCCAGCATTTT.